Presented here are 3 T cell receptor beta chains from one specimen sequenced in a study of CXCR3-negative and CXCR3-positive naive CD8 T cells. Study conclusions and caveats: In CXCR3-positive naive cells, the TRB CDR3s were more hydrophobic than in CXCR3-negative naive cells.

These receptors are not linked to any known antigen. Researchers prepared the TRB cDNA libraries using 5' RACE with UMI labels. TCRdb reworked the 5' RACE reads into one entry per CDR3 protein, no DNA. Its table lists some 68,000 distinct CDR3 sequences. The sequencing sample was made of naive CXCR3+ CD8+ T cells from blood. Noted subset: CD45RO-CCR7+CD27+CD95- naive CD8+ T cells expressing CXCR3 (TNR3+). The receptors here all came from a human donor in good health. Some clones in this sample may be carry-over from other donors' samples.

The gene calls are TRBV13 and TRBJ1-2. CDR3 length: 14 amino acids. Germline V gives CDR1 PRHDT, CDR2 FYEKMQ (reference sequence). CDR3 sequence: CASRGEGDHYGYTF.

The chain combines TRBV7-6 with TRBJ2-1; the D call of TRBD1 rests on TCRdb alone, since no DNA is present to check it. Germline V gene lookup returns CDR1 SGHVS and CDR2 FNYEAQ. The CDR3 contains 15 residues. CDR3 in amino acids: CASSYRGGTYNEQFF.

V usage is TRBV20-1 and J usage is TRBJ2-1; the TCRdb D gene call, TRBD2, has no DNA to confirm it. CDR3 length equals 16 residues. CDR1 and CDR2 from the germline V gene are DFQATT and SNEGSKA (reference sequence). The CDR3: CSAREPTSGSYNEQFF.